This T cell receptor (beta chain) derives from a study of blood T cell repertoires in COVID-19. The wider study: COVID-19 samples collected from the United States, Italy and Spain covered acute and convalescent phases.

Some clones are missing from TCRdb's copy, which holds only in-frame ones; the method was immunoSEQ multiplex PCR. The sample has 250,000 to 350,000 clones, almost 90% seen once. Germline trimming cut 10 bases from V and 4 bases from J; bases unmatched to any gene: 7. Germline CDR1 is MNHEY and CDR2 is SVGAGI. CDR3 length equals 14 residues. The specimen was peripheral blood. The V gene is TRBV6-5, the J gene TRBJ2-1; 10 bases fit TRBD1. The receptor was isolated from a woman between 25 and 40 years old with COVID-19, enrolled during active disease. The CDR3 DNA reads as TGTGCCACCGACCGGGACAGGGGTTACAATGAGCAGTTCTTC. As protein: CATDRDRGYNEQFF.